The entry below describes one T cell receptor beta chain. This sample was taken from a study of cytomegalovirus exposure and HLA in healthy donors. 13 Jbeta primers and 60 Vbeta primers were used for the PCR. Assay used: immunoSEQ multiplex PCR; TCRdb lists only in-frame clones, some missing. The sample includes 150,000 or so clones. This sequence originates from a woman between 50 and 59 years old in good health and CMV-seronegative. Material: PBMCs.

The CDR3 loop reads CASSASGTGGDKDTQYF. As DNA, the CDR3 is TGTGCCAGCAGCGCATCCGGGACAGGGGGCGATAAAGATACGCAGTATTTT. The rearrangement uses TRBV9 and TRBJ2-3, with 12 bases identical to TRBD1. Looked up from germline, CDR1 is SGDLS and CDR2 is YYNGEE. Trimming cost V 3 bases and J 5 bases; bases outside gene matches: 10. The CDR3 has 17 residues.